These T cell receptor beta chains were read from a single sample in a study of STAT5B mutations in CD4+ large granular lymphocyte leukemia. The method was immunoSEQ multiplex PCR; TCRdb's version includes in-frame clones alone and lacks a portion of them. Among approximately 49,000 clones listed, about 70% were seen once. Sample: CD4+ T cells from blood buffy coats. The source of these receptors is a human donor in good health. CDR3s leave out the opening cysteine and the closing phenylalanine or tryptophan. Size tells how often a clone was seen (once, few, many) or the class of an expanded clone, and some rows leave it out.

TRBV29-1 few SVGEGGNQPQH
TRBV28 . ASSISLGEQY
TRBV15 . ATSSFSQGAAQH
TRBV18 . ASSPANRGLISGNTIY
TRBV7-9 . ASSLGKTGLYNEQF
TRBV7-2 . ASSLGGGVVGETQY
TRBV9 few ASSVGGGNEKLF
TRBV29-1 few SVSTHANTGELF
TRBV28 few ASSPDGEGYSPLH
TRBV28 . ASSLRVTDGYT
TRBV29-1 . SVKPQETQY
TRBV25-1 . ASRGTGVYEQY
TRBV18 . ASSRDRVRGNEQF
TRBV28 . ASRDPEVTNEKLF
TRBV6-5 . ASSGRTISGNTIY
TRBV2 . ASTEQQAPQETQY
TRBV7-2 . ASSLDRLAGKTDTQY
TRBV19 few ASSPGLEQPQH
TRBV27 . ASSSFPPRAGRAEAF
TRBV4-1 few ASSQDVGRTNEKLF
TRBV2 . ASSKGGAEAF
TRBV14 . ASSQIGLLRGDTEAF
TRBV15 once ATSWGLDTEAF
TRBV21-1 . ASSKGPGIGEPDNSPLH
TRBV7-3 . ASSLHRTDVGYT
TRBV7-9 . ASSLNLQGDTQY
TRBV6-1 . ASSATAVQPQH
TRBV30 . AWSVAGQANTGELF
TRBV30 . AWKAGLYNSPLH
TRBV11-2 few ASSFGGDTQY
TRBV30 . AWSVLEGPPGELF
TRBV7-2 . ASSPEAGGFYEQY
TRBV5-6 . ASSSRGRDYGYT
TRBV5-1 . ASSLAGQVNTEAF
TRBV19 . ASTWLGKDQPQH
TRBV5-6 . ASSLDTRSPYGYT
TRBV5-1 . ASSLVGGRNTIY
TRBV5-1 few ASSLAGDNEQF
TRBV5-1 . ASSLGTGQETQY
TRBV2 . ASSVGDPGGEGEKLF
TRBV5-1 few ASSFRTGTPTEKLF
TRBV30 . AWRKSGGGQDTQY
TRBV25-1 . ASSEYGPSRQY
TRBV20-1 few SAALAGAP
TRBV5-1 . ASSSRDGANEQF
TRBV27 . ASSSGQGAHNSPLH
TRBV6-4 . ASTIFLGQGGFLF
TRBV11-2 . ASSLDTRGTEAF
TRBV29-1 . SAGTQEGGNTIY
TRBV25-1 . ASSAADGLYGYT
TRBV13 once ASSLGTYTEAF
TRBV6-1 . ASSETRGGIGQPQH
TRBV4-2 . ASSQKAASGVGDEQF
TRBV10-1 . ARRDPYNEQF
TRBV6-5 . ASSYSGTNSGNTIY
TRBV7-2 . ASSFSGSSNTGELF
TRBV4-2 . ASSQATQTNTEAF
TRBV7-8 few ASSIKSGTVYGYT
TRBV5-6 . ASSLLPGGNEQF